This T cell receptor beta chain is from a study of blood T cell repertoires in COVID-19. At the level of the study: COVID-19 samples from acute and convalescent phases originated in the United States, Italy and Spain. T cells, B-cell-depleted T cells, or PBMCs provided the cDNA or gDNA that served as material.

The assay was immunoSEQ multiplex PCR, and TCRdb's table has in-frame clones only and misses some. The table lists under 150,000 clones, approximately 87% of them singletons. Those enrolled, adults aged roughly 18 to 95 years, came from 24 US areas. Participants reported their clinical history, and cohort assignment relied on those reports. The V end lost 2 bases, the J end lost 4 bases, and 9 bases lay between the germline ends. This CDR3 has 14 amino acids. CDR1 and CDR2 from the germline V gene are SGDLS and YYNGEE. Sequenced input: PBMCs or T cells enriched from blood (not recorded which). This clonotype was sampled from a woman aged 25 to 39 with acute COVID-19. The rearrangement uses TRBV9 and TRBJ2-2; D remains ambiguous. The CDR3 region has the DNA TGTGCCAGCAGCGTCAGTCAACCCACCGGGGAGCTGTTTTTT. It codes for CASSVSQPTGELFF.